A single sample is the source of the 9 T cell receptor beta chains below, sequenced in a study of CD4+ T cells in melanoma (dated by TCRdb to 2021 to 2024). Libraries were prepared through the immunoSEQ multiplex PCR assay. TCRdb limited this immuneACCESS table to in-frame rearrangements with V and J called. A share of clones is missing; checked studies link under half to unresolved V genes, and the rest is unexplained. The sample table holds around 100,000 clones, of which about 92% were seen once. Roughly 3.3% of the sample is taken by the ten largest. Sequenced sample: peripheral blood. Receptor source: a human donor with melanoma.

The chain recombines TRBV7-8 with TRBJ2-7; 9 bases fit TRBD1. Unmatched junction bases numbered 3, after V lost 1 base and J lost 5 bases. Germline CDR1 reads SGHVS; CDR2 reads FQNEAQ. This CDR3 contains 14 residues. The CDR3 region has the DNA TGTGCCAGCAGCTTAGACAGGGGGCCCCACGAGCAGTACTTC. This encodes CASSLDRGPHEQYF.

Turning to this clone: One end of the junction fails to match germline, which may point to a read error. The rearrangement uses TRBV25-1 and TRBJ2-6; possibly TRBD1 or TRBD2 for D (5 bases each). The CDR3 contains 15 residues. Per germline, CDR1 MGHDK and CDR2 SYGVNS. The CDR3 sequence is CASSESGRGDNVLTF. The CDR3 coding sequence is TGTGCCAGCAGTGAGTCAGGGAGAGGGGACAACGTCCTGACTTTC.

This clone was seen more than once but under ten times. The chain combines TRBV21-1 with TRBJ2-7. TRBV21-1 is a documented pseudogene. The CDR3 spans 14 residues. CDR3 protein: CASSKGPSSYEQYF. The CDR3 region has the DNA TGTGCCAGCAGCAAAGGACCGAGCTCCTACGAGCAGTACTTC.

This chain links TRBV5-5 with TRBJ2-1, with D uncertain. Per the germline V gene, CDR1 is SGHKS and CDR2 is YYEKEE (reference sequence). The CDR3 sequence is 13 residues long. The V end lost 2 bases, the J end lost 3 bases, and 6 bases lay between the germline ends. The CDR3 nucleotides read TGTGCCAGCAGCTTACCCAGCTACAATGAGCAGTTCTTC. Translation: CASSLPSYNEQFF.

The V call is TRBV14, the J call TRBJ2-3; a weak D match, TRBD2 (5 bases). Per the germline V gene, CDR1 is SGHDN and CDR2 is FVKESK. CDR3 length: 13 amino acids. V was trimmed by 7 bases and J by 4 bases, leaving 12 bases between them. The CDR3: CASMVSGSDTQYF. Written as DNA, the CDR3 is TGTGCCAGCATGGTCAGCGGCTCAGATACGCAGTATTTT. The complete variable domain, with remaining parts taken from reference TRBV14 and TRBJ2-3, reads EAGVTQFPSHSVIEKGQTVTLRCDPISGHDNLYWYRRVMGKEIKFLLHFVKESKQDESGMPNNRFLAERTGGTYSTLKVQPAELEDSGVYFCASMVSGSDTQYFGPGTRLTVL.

This chain joins TRBV9 and TRBJ1-5, with 11 bases lining up with TRBD1. The V gene's germline CDR1 is SGDLS and CDR2 YYNGEE. V was pared by 3 bases and J by 3 bases, with 5 bases of the junction left unmatched. The length of the CDR3 is 16 residues. The CDR3 region is CASSGGGQGDNQPQHF. CDR3 in DNA: TGTGCCAGCAGCGGAGGGGGACAGGGGGACAATCAGCCCCAGCATTTT.

The V and J genes are TRBV27 and TRBJ2-3, with 8 bases matching TRBD1. J lost 5 bases, V lost 7 bases, and 5 bases had no gene match. CDR3 size: 13 residues. Germline CDR1 reads MNHEY; CDR2 reads SMNVEV (reference sequence). The chain's CDR3 is CASTQGAGDTQYF. CDR3 DNA: TGTGCCAGCACCCAGGGGGCTGGAGATACGCAGTATTTT.

The chain couples TRBV7-3 to TRBJ2-3, with 9 bases lining up with TRBD1. V was pared by 3 bases and J by 3 bases, with 4 bases of the junction left unmatched. Germline V gene sequence: CDR1 SGHTA, CDR2 FQGTGA. The CDR3 is 15 amino acids. The DNA of the CDR3 is TGTGCCAGCAGCTTCTCCGGGACAGGGACAGATACGCAGTATTTT. Protein: CASSFSGTGTDTQYF.

The chain uses TRBV7-8 and TRBJ1-5, with a weak D call TRBD1 (6 bases). Per germline, CDR1 SGHVS and CDR2 FQNEAQ. This CDR3 has 15 residues. Trimming pared 3 bases from V and 6 bases from J, leaving 15 bases between. This CDR3 is CASSLRGGAAQPQHF. CDR3 DNA: TGTGCCAGCAGCTTGCGGGGGGGGGCAGCTCAGCCCCAGCATTTT.